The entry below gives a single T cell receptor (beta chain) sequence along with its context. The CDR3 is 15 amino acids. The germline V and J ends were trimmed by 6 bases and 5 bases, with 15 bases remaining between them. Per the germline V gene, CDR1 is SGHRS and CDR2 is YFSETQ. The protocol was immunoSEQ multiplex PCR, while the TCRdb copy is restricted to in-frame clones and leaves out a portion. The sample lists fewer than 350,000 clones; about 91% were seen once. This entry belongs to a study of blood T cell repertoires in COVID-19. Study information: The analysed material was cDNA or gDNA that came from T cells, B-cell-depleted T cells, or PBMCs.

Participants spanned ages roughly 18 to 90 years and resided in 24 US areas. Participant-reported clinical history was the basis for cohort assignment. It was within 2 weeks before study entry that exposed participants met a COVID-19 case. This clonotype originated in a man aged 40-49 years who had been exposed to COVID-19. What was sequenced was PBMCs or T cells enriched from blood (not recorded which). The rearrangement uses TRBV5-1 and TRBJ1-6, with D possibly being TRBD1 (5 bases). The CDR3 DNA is TGCGCCAGCAAGAAAGGCGGGACGGATAATTCACCCCTCCACTTT. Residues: CASKKGGTDNSPLHF.